This T cell receptor beta chain came from a study of vaccination and CD4 T cells after COVID-19. Study information: Overlapping spike peptides of SARS-CoV-2, HCoV-NL63, HCoV-OC43 and HCoV-229E were used, and cells were stimulated with them.

To note about this clonotype: What it binds is not known.

Specified treatment: roughly 10-day PBMC culture with coronavirus spike peptide pools or control peptides (ViraFEST assay). Trimming took 6 bases from V and 0 from J, leaving 12 bases between them. CDR3 length: 14 amino acids. From germline, CDR1 is ENHRY and CDR2 SYGVKD. Study findings and constraints: For SARS-CoV-2-reactive clonotypes, the median went from 21 to 38, a nonsignificant increase. A median 86.3% of convalescent patients' SARS-CoV-2-reactive clones emerged only after vaccination.

Sequenced with the Oncomine TCR Beta short-read assay was DNA taken from cultured CD4+ T cells. TCRdb reprocessed the PCR reads via MiXCR and lists one record per CDR3 protein. This table has approximately 13,000 distinct CDR3 sequences, approximately 76% appearing once. This receptor was taken from a human donor who had recovered from COVID-19. The source material was CD4+ T cells from blood, cultured in vitro. The chain links TRBV10-3 to TRBJ2-7; no definite D call. CDR3 nucleotide sequence: TGTGCCATCAGACCTACAGTATCCTCCTACGAGCAGTACTTC. This gives the protein CAIRPTVSSYEQYF.